The clone carrying this T cell receptor beta chain occurred a few times. Its antigen remains unidentified. The sample originates from a study of T cells in Graves' hyperthyroidism and ophthalmopathy. Whole-study findings and limits: Blood samples included most of the expanded thyroid clonotypes exceeding 0.001.

TCR beta CDR3 regions were amplified from RNA transcripts. HTBI primers were the set used in a first-round RT-PCR of the TCR CDR3. TCRdb re-called the multiplex PCR reads through MiXCR, storing one row per CDR3 protein. The profile shows a few hundred thousand distinct CDR3 sequences, roughly an eighth of them singletons. Patients showing uncontrolled infection, other autoimmune disease, pregnancy or lactation were ineligible. The material sequenced was blood. The sequence was collected from a woman aged 40 to 50 with Graves' ophthalmopathy.

CDR3 DNA sequence: TGCAGTGCCTCCGGGGACACTGAAGCTTTCTTT. Protein product: CSASGDTEAFF. The V and J genes are TRBV20-1 and TRBJ1-1; no clear D gene. This CDR3 has 11 amino acids. Per the germline V gene, CDR1 is DFQATT and CDR2 is SNEGSKA (reference sequence). V was cut by 6 bases and J by 3 bases, with 8 bases left in between.